Following are 6 T cell receptor beta chains from one sample sequenced in a study of radiotherapy plus CTLA-4 blockade in lung cancer. Clones were read by immunoSEQ multiplex PCR, and TCRdb kept only the in-frame ones, dropping some. The data contain tens of thousands of clones, 60% to 85% of them singletons. The sample here was peripheral blood, taken from a patient treated with radiotherapy plus ipilimumab. The receptors here all came from a human donor with non-small cell lung cancer who had a partial response to radiotherapy plus ipilimumab. Some clones in this sample may be carry-over from other donors' samples.

This clone was detected only a few times. The chain joins TRBV9 to TRBJ1-2; the match to TRBD1 covers 10 bases. Unmatched junction bases numbered 7, after V lost 3 bases and J lost 5 bases. This CDR3 has 15 amino acids. CDR1 and CDR2 from the germline V gene are SGDLS and YYNGEE. Here the CDR3 reads CASSAPTGGRYGYTF. The CDR3 bases are TGTGCCAGCAGCGCACCGACAGGGGGCAGGTATGGCTACACCTTC.

This clone was seen a handful of times. The V and J genes are TRBV5-6 and TRBJ2-6, with a possible D match to TRBD1 (6 bases). Germline CDR1 is SGHDT and CDR2 is YYEEEE. Between the trimmed V and J ends, which lost 4 bases and 0 bases, there was a span of 20 bases. The CDR3 extends over 19 amino acids. CDR3 sequence: CASSPYRTVFRSGANVLTF. CDR3 coding DNA: TGTGCCAGCAGCCCATACCGGACAGTCTTCCGCTCTGGGGCCAACGTCCTGACTTTC.

The CDR3 is CASSSTSVSSYNEQFF. The CDR3 region has the DNA TGTGCCAGCAGCTCGACTAGCGTGAGCTCCTACAATGAGCAGTTCTTC. V gene TRBV7-6 combines with J gene TRBJ2-1; 8 bases line up with TRBD2. The germline gives CDR1 SGHVS, CDR2 FNYEAQ. Losses at the gene ends were 4 bases for V and 0 bases for J; bases not matched to a gene: 5. CDR3 length: 16 amino acids. The whole variable domain, remainder taken from reference TRBV7-6 and TRBJ2-1, is GAGVSQSPRYKVTKRGQDVALRCDPISGHVSLYWYRQALGQGPEFLTYFNYEAQQDKSGLPNDRFSAERPEGSISTLTIQRTEQRDSAMYRCASSSTSVSSYNEQFFGPGTRLTVL.

This clone has only one observation. The chain is built from TRBV13 and TRBJ1-1; D possibly corresponds to TRBD1 (6 bases). The CDR3 contains 14 residues. Between the trimmed V and J ends, which lost 5 bases and 2 bases, there was a span of 12 bases. The germline V gene has CDR1 PRHDT and CDR2 FYEKMQ (reference sequence). The CDR3 reads CASSKQGVNTEAFF. DNA for the CDR3: TGTGCCAGCAGCAAACAGGGTGTAAACACTGAAGCTTTCTTT.

V usage is TRBV10-2 and J usage is TRBJ2-6; D unresolved. The V gene's germline CDR1 is WSHSY and CDR2 SAAADI. The ends were cut back, 4 bases at V and 3 bases at J, with 7 bases in the middle. CDR3 length equals 14 residues. The CDR3 region has the DNA TGCGCCAGCAGTGGAGAGCGTGGGGCCAACGTCCTGACTTTC. Protein sequence: CASSGERGANVLTF.

The rearrangement joins TRBV19 to TRBJ2-7; 7 bases match TRBD2. The V segment lost 3 bases and the J segment 8 bases; nucleotides outside the gene matches: 4. CDR1 is LNHDA, CDR2 SQIVND, per germline (reference sequence). The CDR3 has 12 residues. The CDR3 region has the DNA TGTGCCAGTAGTATCGGTGGGACTAAGCAGTACTTC. Amino acid sequence: CASSIGGTKQYF.